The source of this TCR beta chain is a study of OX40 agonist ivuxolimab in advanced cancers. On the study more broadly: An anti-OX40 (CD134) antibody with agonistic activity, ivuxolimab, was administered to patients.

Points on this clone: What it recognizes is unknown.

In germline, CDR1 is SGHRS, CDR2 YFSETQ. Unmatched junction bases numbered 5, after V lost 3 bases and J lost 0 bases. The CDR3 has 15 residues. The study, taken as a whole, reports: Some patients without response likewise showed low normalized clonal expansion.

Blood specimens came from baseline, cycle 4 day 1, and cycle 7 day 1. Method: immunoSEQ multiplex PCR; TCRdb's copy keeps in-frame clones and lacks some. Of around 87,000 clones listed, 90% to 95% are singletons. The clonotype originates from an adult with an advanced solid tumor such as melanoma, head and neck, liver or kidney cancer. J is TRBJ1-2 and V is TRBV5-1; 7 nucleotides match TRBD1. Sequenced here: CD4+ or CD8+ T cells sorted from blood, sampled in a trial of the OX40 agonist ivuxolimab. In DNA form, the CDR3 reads TGCGCCAGCAGCTCTACAGGGGTAGCTAACTATGGCTACACCTTC. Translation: CASSSTGVANYGYTF.